This TCR beta chain was retrieved from a study of beta chain features in type 1 diabetes (dated by TCRdb to about 2018). About the study as a whole: Mean age, gender distribution, total cell number and subset yield were not different between patients and healthy donors. Regulatory and stem cell-like memory subsets were isolated from only 8 patients and about eight healthy donors, whereas naive and central memory subsets came from all 30 or so donors. The study compared TCRB repertoires of sorted circulating CD4+ T cell subsets between recently diagnosed type 1 diabetes patients and matched healthy donors. A total of some 110 million sorted cells were examined across all samples, and a strong correlation was observed between cell number per subset and RNA yield. On the study overall, not on this receptor specifically: Naive, central memory and regulatory TCRB repertoires appeared more similar among patients than among healthy donors. Patients with type 1 diabetes made fewer insertions and deleted more nucleotides at VDJ recombination sites, implying thymic rearrangement abnormalities. Only small numbers of individuals were included in the HLA sub-analyses, which left unresolved whether HLA type had any influence on TCRB rearrangement. In all four CD4+ subsets, TCRB CDR3 length was moderately but significantly shorter in type 1 diabetes patients. PCR may preferentially amplify shorter templates, but because patient and control samples were amplified and corrected together, any resulting skew would affect both groups equally. Because cDNA was sequenced instead of genomic DNA, activated cells with high expression could be over-represented, although the groups did not differ in activation or CD3 levels.

Looking up the germline V gene yields CDR1 SQVTM and CDR2 ANQGSEA. The CDR3 covers 12 residues, taking in both the cysteine and the phenylalanine. Only CDR3 DNA remains: 36 bases, in frame from the first base. Between the V and J ends, shortened by 7 bases and 2 bases respectively, the junction contains 11 bases. Each donor gave one peripheral blood draw, roughly 0.11 L on average, collected into heparinised tubes. Using a panel that included CD45RO, CCR7, CD25, CD127, CD95 and CD27, naive, central memory, regulatory and stem cell-like memory CD4+ T cells were sorted on a BD FACSAria II. A purity above 95% was achieved for all sorted populations. PBMCs were isolated immediately by Lymphoprep density gradient centrifugation and stained directly without culture. To minimize batch effects, samples were stained and sorted in pairs, one healthy donor with one patient per experiment. This clone was counted only a few times. Its binding antigen is unknown. The sample holds no much larger clone one base away, and base qualities are not on file.

The entire amount of isolated RNA was reverse transcribed using the High Capacity cDNA Reverse Transcription Kit, so the sequenced TCRB transcripts were expressed ones. Deep immunoSEQ sequencing was performed on naive, central memory and regulatory T cell samples, with an average of around 3.4 million total reads per sample. Sorted cells were lysed in RLT buffer and RNA was extracted with DNase-treated RNeasy Micro or Mini kits, depending on cell number. To prevent cross-contamination, each cell subset was processed individually, whereas patient and healthy donor samples were processed jointly. The immunoSEQ multiplex PCR was used to amplify TCRB sequences from cDNA, yielding 87-bp fragments that span the CDR3 region. The amplicons were sequenced using the Illumina HiSeq platform. The authors' analysis ran thus. Synthetic template baselines were used to correct PCR bias computationally, reads within Hamming distance 2 were collapsed together, and singletons that could not be merged were discarded. Reads were aligned to IMGT to assign V, D and J genes, CDR3 length, and insertions or deletions at six rearrangement sites. Clonotype counts were normalized to sorted cell number within each subset before computing true diversity and Gini coefficients with the tcR R package. The overlap coefficient, calculated on TCRB nucleotide sequences, was used to measure repertoire sharing. This is the immuneACCESS table as TCRdb keeps it, with only in-frame sequences that have V and J called. A part of the clones is gone; compared with another copy, unresolved V genes explain less than half, and the rest is unexplained. D and trimming come from the DNA, and the V and J calls and clone size come from that table. The sample table shows under 150,000 clones, and 15% to 20% are seen once. The ten largest clonotypes hold roughly 2.5% of the sample.

The sequence links TRBV29-1 to TRBJ1-1, with an unclear D gene assignment. Source material: central memory CD4+ T cells from blood. This sequence originates from a man aged 18 to 30 with type 1 diabetes. The encoded CDR3 is CSAGRDNTEAFF. The nucleotide sequence reads as follows: TGCAGCGCCGGGCGAGACAACACTGAAGCTTTCTTT.